The clone carrying this T cell receptor (beta chain) was recorded a few times. What it binds is unknown. This record belongs to a study of cytomegalovirus exposure and HLA in healthy donors. Study-level findings and limits: Roughly even sequencing depth across donors was the assumption behind the presence/absence analyses.

The PCR contained 60 Vbeta and 13 Jbeta primers. The method was immunoSEQ multiplex PCR; TCRdb's version includes in-frame clones alone and lacks a portion of them. The sample lists over 100,000 clones, roughly 80% occurring once. The TCR sequence derives from a man under 40 in good health and CMV-seropositive. The source material was PBMCs.

The CDR3 region has the DNA TGTGCCATCAGTGAGTCTGGATCCCGACAGGGGGCTGGCGGGGAGCTGTTTTTT. It codes for CAISESGSRQGAGGELFF. This chain joins TRBV10-3 and TRBJ2-2; the match to TRBD1 covers 10 bases. The CDR3 extends over 18 amino acids. In germline, CDR1 is ENHRY, CDR2 SYGVKD. After removal of 0 bases from V and 7 bases from J, the junction contained 11 bases not matched to a gene.